Presented here are 22 T cell receptor beta chains from one specimen sequenced in a study of T cells in pancreatic ductal adenocarcinoma. The selected patients with pancreatic ductal adenocarcinoma had surgery but no neoadjuvant therapy. Using immunoSEQ multiplex PCR, the repertoire was profiled, and TCRdb retains in-frame clones only, with some absent. The sample lists 85,000 to 120,000 clones, nearly 95% occurring once. Source material: PBMCs. The receptors originated from a human donor with pancreatic ductal adenocarcinoma.

This chain connects TRBV9 to TRBJ2-1; 7 nucleotides match TRBD2. This CDR3 has 15 amino acids. The V and J ends lost 4 bases and 3 bases, in that order; junction bases with no gene match: 7. Germline assignment: CDR1 SGDLS and CDR2 YYNGEE. CDR3 loop: CASSPTSLIYNEQFF. CDR3 nucleotides: TGTGCCAGCAGCCCGACTAGCCTGATCTACAATGAGCAGTTCTTC.

This CDR3 reads CASSFRGTSTDTQYF. Written as DNA, the CDR3 is TGTGCCAGCAGCTTTCGCGGGACTAGCACAGATACGCAGTATTTT. The chain recombines TRBV7-8 with TRBJ2-3; weak D call: TRBD2 (6 bases). CDR3 length: 15 amino acids. V was clipped by 3 bases and J by 0 bases, with 10 bases between them. The V gene's germline CDR1 is SGHVS and CDR2 FQNEAQ.

V is TRBV14 and J is TRBJ2-1, with 9 bases lining up with TRBD2. CDR1 SGHDN and CDR2 FVKESK come from the germline V gene. The CDR3 runs 15 residues. Losses at the gene ends were 2 bases for V and 3 bases for J; bases not matched to a gene: 2. This chain's CDR3 is CASSQLTSGYNEQFF. The CDR3 coding sequence is TGTGCCAGCAGCCAATTGACTAGCGGCTACAATGAGCAGTTCTTC. The full variable domain, its missing parts supplied by reference TRBV14 and TRBJ2-1, is EAGVTQFPSHSVIEKGQTVTLRCDPISGHDNLYWYRRVMGKEIKFLLHFVKESKQDESGMPNNRFLAERTGGTYSTLKVQPAELEDSGVYFCASSQLTSGYNEQFFGPGTRLTVL.

Points on this clone: The sample holds other DNA sequences that translate to the same CDR3. The chain carries TRBV11-2 and TRBJ1-5; no firm D call. This CDR3 has 13 amino acids. From germline, CDR1 is SGHAT and CDR2 FQNNGV. With 0 bases removed from V and 6 bases from J, the gap between germline ends came to 6 bases. This CDR3 is CASSLDRGQPQHF. The CDR3 DNA follows: TGTGCCAGCAGCTTAGATAGAGGTCAGCCCCAGCATTTT.

V is TRBV6-1 and J is TRBJ2-7; a weak D match, TRBD2 (6 bases). Germline assignment: CDR1 MNHNS and CDR2 SASEGT. The germline V and J ends were trimmed by 1 base and 4 bases, with 14 bases remaining between them. The length of the CDR3 is 15 residues. In DNA form, the CDR3 reads TGTGCCAGCAGTGAAGGAGTCAGCGGACTATACGAGCAGTACTTC. Protein product: CASSEGVSGLYEQYF.

The gene calls are TRBV28 and TRBJ2-3; a possible D gene is TRBD2 (5 bases). Trimming stripped 7 bases from V and 2 bases from J, with 19 bases between. The V gene's germline CDR1 is MDHEN and CDR2 SYDVKM. The CDR3 length is 16 residues. The CDR3 nucleotides are TGTGCCAGCACCCCCGTACGAGGCCGGGACACAGATACGCAGTATTTT. Translation: CASTPVRGRDTDTQYF. Together with reference TRBV28 and TRBJ2-3, the CDR3 gives the full variable domain: DVKVTQSSRYLVKRTGEKVFLECVQDMDHENMFWYRQDPGLGLRLIYFSYDVKMKEKGDIPEGYSVSREKKERFSLILESASTNQTSMYLCASTPVRGRDTDTQYFGPGTRLTVL.

The chain is built from TRBV11-3 and TRBJ2-2; D not resolved. Trimming cost V 0 bases and J 4 bases, with 9 bases left between them. Germline V lookup: CDR1 SGHNT, CDR2 YENEEA. The CDR3 is 15 residues long. The CDR3 here is CASSLDPLSTGELFF. The CDR3 DNA is TGTGCCAGCAGCTTAGATCCCCTGTCCACCGGGGAGCTGTTTTTT.

The rearrangement links TRBV28 to TRBJ2-5, with TRBD1 identical over 9 bases. Germline V gene sequence: CDR1 MDHEN, CDR2 SYDVKM. The junction had 5 bases not matched to a gene; V was cut back by 10 bases and J by 5 bases. This CDR3 contains 12 residues. Here the CDR3 reads CATRQGDETQYF. The CDR3 DNA reads as TGTGCCACCCGACAGGGGGATGAGACCCAGTACTTC.

V and J are TRBV7-8 and TRBJ2-1; D is perhaps TRBD2 (6 bases). The CDR3 is 12 amino acids. The germline V gene encodes CDR1 SGHVS and CDR2 FQNEAQ. With 7 bases removed from V and 8 bases from J, the gap between germline ends came to 12 bases. The CDR3 loop reads CASTPSGDEQFF. The CDR3 DNA reads TGTGCCAGCACCCCTTCGGGAGATGAGCAGTTCTTC.

The J gene is TRBJ2-6, the V gene TRBV9; 9 bases match TRBD1. Germline-derived CDR1 and CDR2 are SGDLS and YYNGEE. V shed 3 bases, J shed 1 base, and the junction held 8 bases outside the gene matches. CDR3 length: 18 residues. The chain's CDR3 is CASSGLATGGSGANVLTF. CDR3 in DNA: TGTGCCAGCAGCGGGTTAGCGACAGGGGGGTCTGGGGCCAACGTCCTGACTTTC.

The CDR3 is CASSTTPGEHTEAFF. DNA for the CDR3: TGTGCCAGTAGTACAACCCCGGGGGAGCACACTGAAGCTTTCTTT. The rearrangement links TRBV19 to TRBJ1-1, with D possibly being TRBD1 (5 bases). Germline CDR1 LNHDA, CDR2 SQIVND (reference sequence). The CDR3 runs to 15 residues. The V and J ends lost 4 bases and 3 bases respectively, with 15 bases between them.

A single count supports this clone. V and J are TRBV5-5 and TRBJ2-1; 7 nucleotides match TRBD2. The V gene end was trimmed by 7 bases and the J gene end by 6 bases; junction bases not matched to a gene: 4. Germline CDR1 SGHKS, CDR2 YYEKEE (reference sequence). The CDR3 length is 12 residues. The CDR3 region has the DNA TGTGCCAGCTCTCTAGCGGTCAATGAGCAGTTCTTC. Its protein product is CASSLAVNEQFF.

This chain uses TRBV28 with TRBJ1-2; 8 nucleotides agree with TRBD1. The CDR3 is 14 residues long. The ends lost 6 bases at V and 4 bases at J; junction bases unmatched: 7. Germline V CDR1 and CDR2: MDHEN, SYDVKM. The CDR3 DNA sequence: TGTGCCAGCAGGGCCACAGGGGGTGTCTATGGCTACACCTTC. Protein sequence: CASRATGGVYGYTF.

Only a few counts were recorded for this clone. The genes are TRBV7-6 and TRBJ1-4; no firm D call. CDR1 is SGHVS and CDR2 is FNYEAQ in the germline V gene. V lost 2 bases and J lost 7, with 11 bases in between. The CDR3 length is 14 residues. As DNA, the CDR3 is TGTGCCAGCAGCTTATACCGGGGTGGTGAAAAACTGTTTTTT. Translation: CASSLYRGGEKLFF.

This rearrangement joins TRBV7-6 to TRBJ2-2, with unresolved D. This CDR3 contains 13 residues. Germline V gives CDR1 SGHVS, CDR2 FNYEAQ. V dropped 1 base and J dropped 6 bases, with 6 bases sitting between them. The CDR3 protein is CASSLGEPGELFF. CDR3 in DNA: TGTGCCAGCAGCTTAGGAGAACCCGGGGAGCTGTTTTTT.

The genes are TRBV30 and TRBJ1-2, with 7 bases identical to TRBD1. Germline trimming cut 4 bases from V and 7 bases from J; bases unmatched to any gene: 6. The CDR3 covers 12 residues. In germline, CDR1 is GTSNPN, CDR2 SVGIG (reference sequence). The CDR3 sequence is CAWTRGLGGYTF. The CDR3 coding sequence is TGTGCCTGGACTAGGGGGCTTGGTGGCTACACCTTC.

The chain carries TRBV19 and TRBJ2-1; 8 positions match TRBD2. V shed 7 bases and J 1 base; nucleotides not matched to a gene: 9. In germline, CDR1 is LNHDA, CDR2 SQIVND (reference sequence). The CDR3 is made up of 16 amino acids. CDR3 nucleotides: TGTGCCAGTAACCCGGCTAGCGGGCTTTCCTACAATGAGCAGTTCTTC. It specifies CASNPASGLSYNEQFF.

CDR3 residues: CASSSYVGPKYF. CDR3 in DNA: TGTGCCAGCAGCTCGTATGTGGGCCCCAAGTACTTC. The V gene is TRBV5-6, the J gene TRBJ2-7; D not resolved. The length of the CDR3 is 12 residues. V was shortened by 3 bases and J by 11 bases, with 15 bases between the two germline ends. Germline-derived CDR1 and CDR2 are SGHDT and YYEEEE.

The J gene is TRBJ2-7, the V gene TRBV25-1; D is undetermined. Germline V gives CDR1 MGHDK, CDR2 SYGVNS. The CDR3 runs 9 residues. V gave up 10 bases and J gave up 4 bases, with 5 bases separating them. The CDR3 sequence: CATPYEQYF. Written as DNA, the CDR3 is TGTGCCACCCCTTACGAGCAGTACTTC.

The rearrangement uses TRBV30 and TRBJ1-1; the D gene is possibly TRBD1 (5 bases). Germline V gene sequence: CDR1 GTSNPN, CDR2 SVGIG (reference sequence). Deletions cut 3 bases from V and 1 base from J, with 12 bases between. The CDR3 contains 14 residues. The CDR3 nucleotides are TGTGCCTGGAGCGTGACAGAGACGAACACTGAAGCTTTCTTT. Translating it yields CAWSVTETNTEAFF.

The gene calls are TRBV7-2 and TRBJ2-1, with D uncertain. Germline V gene data show CDR1 as SGHTA and CDR2 as FQGNSA. The V end lost 2 bases, the J end lost 2 bases, and 10 bases lay between the germline ends. The CDR3 sequence is 15 residues long. The CDR3 nucleotides are TGTGCCAGCAGCTTAACCCGAGGCCCCTACAATGAGCAGTTCTTC. Translated, it gives CASSLTRGPYNEQFF.

The chain has TRBV4-1 and TRBJ1-4, with 8 nucleotides matching TRBD1. J was trimmed by 3 bases and V by 5 bases; bases with no gene match: 14. The length of the CDR3 is 18 residues. CDR1 MGHRA and CDR2 YSYEKL come from the germline V gene. Here the CDR3 reads CASSNRLRQGASNEKLFF. The CDR3 bases are TGCGCCAGCAGCAACCGCCTTAGGCAGGGGGCTTCTAATGAAAAACTGTTTTTT.